This record covers a single T cell receptor (beta chain). What it recognizes is unknown. Donors were drawn from the roughly 130-subject validation cohort, separate from the roughly 700-subject first cohort. This entry belongs to a study of cytomegalovirus exposure and HLA in healthy donors. The overall study: It was reported in a later analysis that the 120 validation repertoires used the same platform as the approximately 600 first-cohort repertoires.

Produced via immunoSEQ multiplex PCR; TCRdb's table is partial and in-frame only. The sample shows some 150,000 clones, around 90% of them seen only once. V shed 3 bases, J shed 1 base, and the junction held 5 bases outside the gene matches. This CDR3 contains 15 residues. Germline-derived CDR1 and CDR2 are KGHSH and LQKENI. Study-level findings and limits: Across donors, most TCRs were seen rarely, yet some public ones were widespread. TCR beta chains numbering more than 150 were designated cytomegalovirus-associated.

The J gene is TRBJ1-1, the V gene TRBV18; 7 bases map to TRBD1. Sample: PBMCs. This TCR came from a woman aged 18-29 years in good health and CMV-seropositive. Here the CDR3 reads CASSPSTGTNTEAFF. The CDR3 DNA reads TGTGCCAGCTCACCCTCGACAGGGACGAACACTGAAGCTTTCTTT.